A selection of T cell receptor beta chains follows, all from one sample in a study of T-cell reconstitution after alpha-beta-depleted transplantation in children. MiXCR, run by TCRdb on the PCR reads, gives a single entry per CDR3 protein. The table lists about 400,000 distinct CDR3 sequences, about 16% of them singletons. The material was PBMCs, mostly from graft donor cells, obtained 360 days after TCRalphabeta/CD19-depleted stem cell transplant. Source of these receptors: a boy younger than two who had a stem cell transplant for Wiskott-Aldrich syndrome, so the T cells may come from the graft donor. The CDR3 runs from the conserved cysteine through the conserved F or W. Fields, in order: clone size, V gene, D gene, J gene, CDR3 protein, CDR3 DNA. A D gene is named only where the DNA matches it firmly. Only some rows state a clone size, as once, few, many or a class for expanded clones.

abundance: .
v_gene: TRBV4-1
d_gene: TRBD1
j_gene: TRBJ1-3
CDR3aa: CASSDRVSGNTIYF
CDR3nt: TGCGCCAGCAGCGACAGGGTATCTGGAAACACCATATATTTT

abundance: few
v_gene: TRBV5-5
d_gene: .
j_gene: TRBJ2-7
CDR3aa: CASSLMGRGEQYF
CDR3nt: TGTGCCAGCAGCTTGATGGGACGAGGAGAGCAGTACTTC

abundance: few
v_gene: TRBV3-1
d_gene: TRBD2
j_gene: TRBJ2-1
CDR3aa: CASRQSGSSWSYNEQFF
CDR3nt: TGTGCCAGCAGACAGAGCGGGAGCTCGTGGTCCTACAATGAGCAGTTCTTC

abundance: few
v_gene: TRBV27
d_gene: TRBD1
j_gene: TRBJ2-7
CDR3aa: CASSFKPDRGHEQYF
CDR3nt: TGTGCCAGCAGTTTCAAACCGGACAGGGGCCACGAGCAGTACTTC

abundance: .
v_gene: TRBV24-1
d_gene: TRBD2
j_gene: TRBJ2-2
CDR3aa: CATSGGLAANTGELFF
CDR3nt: TGTGCCACCAGTGGAGGGCTAGCGGCGAACACCGGGGAGCTGTTTTTT

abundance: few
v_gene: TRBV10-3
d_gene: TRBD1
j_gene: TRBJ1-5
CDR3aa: CAISAGTGFNQPQHF
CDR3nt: TGTGCCATCAGTGCCGGGACAGGATTCAATCAGCCCCAGCATTTT

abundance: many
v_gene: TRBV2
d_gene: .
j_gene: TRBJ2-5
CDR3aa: CASSDLDKTQYF
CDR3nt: TGTGCCAGCAGTGACTTGGATAAGACCCAGTACTTC

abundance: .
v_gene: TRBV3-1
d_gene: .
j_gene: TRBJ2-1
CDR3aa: CASSPSRMGAHNEQFF
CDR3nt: TGTGCCAGCAGCCCCTCGCGTATGGGGGCTCATAATGAGCAGTTCTTC

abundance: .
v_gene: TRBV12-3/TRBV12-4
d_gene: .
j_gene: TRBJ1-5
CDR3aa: CASSFSGGGQPQHF
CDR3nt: TGTGCCAGCAGTTTTAGTGGGGGTGGACAGCCCCAGCATTTT

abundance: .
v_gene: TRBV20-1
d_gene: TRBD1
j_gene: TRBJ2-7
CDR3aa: CSARDSINRGPYEQYF
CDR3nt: TGCAGTGCTAGAGATAGTATCAACAGGGGCCCCTACGAGCAGTACTTC

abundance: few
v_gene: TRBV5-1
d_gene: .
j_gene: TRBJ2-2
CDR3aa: CASSLDPANTGELFF
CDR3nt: TGCGCCAGCAGCTTGGACCCAGCGAACACCGGGGAGCTGTTTTTT

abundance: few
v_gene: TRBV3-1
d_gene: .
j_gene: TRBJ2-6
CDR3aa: CASSHRGSGANVLTF
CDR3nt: TGTGCCAGCAGCCACCGTGGATCAGGGGCCAACGTCCTGACTTTC

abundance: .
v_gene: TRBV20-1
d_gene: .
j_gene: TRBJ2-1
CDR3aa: CSAREKRSAEQFF
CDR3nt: TGCAGTGCTAGAGAAAAGCGGTCTGCTGAGCAGTTCTTC

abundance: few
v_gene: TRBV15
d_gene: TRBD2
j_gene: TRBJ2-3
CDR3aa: CATSDRGVLGDTQYF
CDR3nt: TGTGCCACCAGCGATCGGGGGGTCCTCGGCGATACGCAGTATTTT

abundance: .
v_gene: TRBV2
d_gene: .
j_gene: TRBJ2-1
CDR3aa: CASSDDGNEQFF
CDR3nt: TGTGCCAGCAGTGACGATGGTAATGAGCAGTTCTTC

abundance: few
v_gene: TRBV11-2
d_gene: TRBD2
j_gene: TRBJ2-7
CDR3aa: CASSRSLLAGGPKQYF
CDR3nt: TGTGCCAGCAGCCGCTCTTTGCTAGCGGGAGGGCCGAAGCAGTACTTC

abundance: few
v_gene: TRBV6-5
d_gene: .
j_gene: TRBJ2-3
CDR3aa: CASSYVSRGHTQYF
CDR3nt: TGTGCCAGCAGTTACGTCTCTAGGGGCCATACGCAGTATTTT

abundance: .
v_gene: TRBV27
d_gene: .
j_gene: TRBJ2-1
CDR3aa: CASSFRGKGRHEQFF
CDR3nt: TGTGCCAGCAGTTTCCGCGGGAAGGGCAGGCATGAGCAGTTCTTC

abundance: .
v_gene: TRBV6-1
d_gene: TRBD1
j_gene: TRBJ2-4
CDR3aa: CASRASDRATDIQYF
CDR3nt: TGTGCCAGCAGGGCCTCGGACAGGGCGACGGACATTCAGTACTTC

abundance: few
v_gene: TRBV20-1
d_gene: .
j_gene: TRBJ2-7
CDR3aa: CSARETGTYPYEQYF
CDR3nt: TGCAGTGCTAGAGAGACCGGGACGTACCCCTACGAGCAGTACTTC

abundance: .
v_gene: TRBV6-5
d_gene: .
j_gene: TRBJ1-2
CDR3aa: CASSYSYRGGYGYTF
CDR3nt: TGTGCCAGCAGTTACTCCTATCGAGGGGGCTATGGCTACACCTTC

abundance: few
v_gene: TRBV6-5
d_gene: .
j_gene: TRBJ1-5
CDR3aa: CAGGPPDQPQHF
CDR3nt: TGTGCAGGGGGTCCCCCCGATCAGCCCCAGCATTTT

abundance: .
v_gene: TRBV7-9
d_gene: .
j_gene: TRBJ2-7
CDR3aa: CASSLAGGLSPYEQYF
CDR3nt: TGTGCCAGCAGCTTAGCAGGGGGACTATCCCCCTACGAGCAGTACTTC

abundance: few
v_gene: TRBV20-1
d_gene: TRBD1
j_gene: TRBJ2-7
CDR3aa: CSASVDRGALDEQYF
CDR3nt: TGCAGTGCTAGCGTGGACAGGGGAGCATTGGACGAGCAGTACTTC

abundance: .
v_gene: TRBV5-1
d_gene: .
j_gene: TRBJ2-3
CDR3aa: CASSLLRGGTDTQYF
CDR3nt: TGCGCCAGCAGCTTACTTAGGGGGGGCACAGATACGCAGTATTTT

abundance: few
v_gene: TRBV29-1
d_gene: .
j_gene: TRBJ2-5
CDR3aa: CSVAGEETQYF
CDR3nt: TGCAGCGTTGCGGGGGAAGAGACCCAGTACTTC